These T cell receptor beta chains were read from a single sample in a study of post-analysis software for immune sequencing data. TCRdb passed the PCR reads through MiXCR, listing each CDR3 protein once. The sample consists of fewer than 850,000 distinct CDR3 sequences, roughly 50% of them appearing once. Sequencing was carried out using blood. All receptors derive from a girl aged 10-17 years with multiple sclerosis. CDR3s include the opening cysteine and the closing phenylalanine or tryptophan. A D gene is named only where the DNA matches it firmly.

>TRBV7-9|TRBJ1-1|NA
CASSPPLGGNTEAFF
>TRBV6-1|TRBJ1-5|NA
CASKRGGLRYSNQPQHF
>TRBV6-5|TRBJ2-7|TRBD1
CASSDSGTAPSPYEQYF
>TRBV4-3|TRBJ2-3|TRBD2
CASSHAGGGDRGTQYF
>TRBV6-1|TRBJ2-5|NA
CASSELPRVGREQYF
>TRBV29-1|TRBJ2-3|NA
CSDLGPGVTDTQYF
>TRBV9|TRBJ1-1|NA
CASSVEGVVGEEAFF
>TRBV29-1|TRBJ2-1|NA
CSAITQGRSSYNEQFF
>TRBV7-2|TRBJ1-1|NA
CASNPWGDTEAFF
>TRBV12-3/TRBV12-4|TRBJ1-2|NA
CAISGAHYGYTF
>TRBV12-3/TRBV12-4|TRBJ1-2|NA
CASSQGWGYGYTF
>TRBV4-2|TRBJ2-7|TRBD2
CASSLRGEETYEQYF
>TRBV7-3|TRBJ2-1|NA
CASSIGQKGLPYNEQFF
>TRBV15|TRBJ2-4|NA
CATSRRSSRSQENIQYF
>TRBV6-1|TRBJ2-1|TRBD1
CASKSLAEGQGSYNEQFF
>TRBV9|TRBJ2-2|TRBD1
CASSPDPTGLAGELFF
>TRBV7-6|TRBJ2-7|TRBD1
CASSYGPGQGDEQYF
>TRBV29-1|TRBJ2-7|NA
CSARGDYNTYEQYF
>TRBV29-1|TRBJ2-5|NA
CSVLPVGHGQYF
>TRBV27|NA|TRBD2
CASKKAGGAKNIQYF
>TRBV7-9|NA|NA
CASSFFRSGDEQYF
>TRBV6-5|TRBJ1-2|NA
CASNKAGRSYGYTF
>TRBV5-6|TRBJ2-1|NA
CATSAQVSYNEQFF
>TRBV7-3|TRBJ2-1|NA
CASSPGSGTRNEQFF
>TRBV2|TRBJ2-5|NA
CASIAFGETQYF
>TRBV2|TRBJ2-7|NA
CASSEVVSEAYEQYF
>TRBV7-2|TRBJ2-5|TRBD2
CASSLPLAGGRQETQYF
>TRBV7-9|TRBJ2-1|TRBD2
CASSLGTLAGEYNEQFF
>TRBV6-5|TRBJ2-1|NA
CASSREAGPAYNEQFF
>TRBV27|TRBJ2-7|TRBD2
CASSFLAGGIEQYF
>TRBV6-5|TRBJ2-6|NA
CASSYSAAYSYSGANVLTF
>TRBV29-1|TRBJ1-2|NA
CSVWGGGYTF
>TRBV27|TRBJ2-3|NA
CASSSRLAPTDTQYF
>TRBV20-1|TRBJ2-1|TRBD2
CSAVPGLAGDVDEQFF
>TRBV5-1|TRBJ2-6|NA
CASSLGSGFTSGANVLTF
>TRBV20-1|TRBJ2-5|NA
CSARDILPIQYF
>TRBV5-1|TRBJ2-7|NA
CASSKGTRNEQYF
>TRBV24-1|TRBJ2-5|TRBD1
CATSDLGQGRYAQYF
>TRBV2|TRBJ2-7|TRBD1
CAKDRPPGSYEQYF
>TRBV4-1|NA|NA
CASSQDRPGASETQYF
>TRBV12-3/TRBV12-4|TRBJ2-1|TRBD2
CASSLALGLAGDNEQFF
>TRBV5-1|TRBJ2-7|NA
CASSLVTGWEQYF
>TRBV11-1|NA|TRBD1
CASSSHDIQGVRAEAGAETQYF
>TRBV25-1|TRBJ1-1|NA
CASSEPGGGSGAFF
>TRBV21-1|TRBJ2-6|NA
CASSKEVWVLAGVVEVSGANVLTF
>TRBV15|NA|TRBD1
CATSSLTGVPGETQYF
>TRBV28|TRBJ2-5|NA
CASSLPPEQETQYF
>TRBV14|TRBJ2-1|TRBD1
CASSLTGGPSRITYNEQFF
>TRBV28|TRBJ2-5|TRBD2
CASSMTSGEYETQYF
>TRBV5-1|TRBJ2-5|TRBD2
CASSPRTSGSQQYF
>TRBV20-1|TRBJ2-5|NA
CSARGGRETQYF
>TRBV7-9|TRBJ2-7|TRBD2
CTSSPGLGYEQYF
>TRBV5-6|TRBJ2-5|NA
CASSLGDVQYF